This T cell receptor beta chain was obtained from a study of T cell responses to AZD1222 COVID-19 vaccine. Study outcomes and limitations: Repertoire sampling was restricted to post-peak T cell response timepoints.

As to this clone: Its antigen is not identified.

Per germline, CDR1 SGHNT and CDR2 YYREEE (reference sequence). With 6 bases removed from V and 3 bases from J, the gap between germline ends came to 15 bases. CDR3 length: 14 amino acids. TCRdb's table, derived via immunoSEQ multiplex PCR, lists solely in-frame clones and lacks some. The table includes approximately 80,000 clones, roughly 88% detected once. Sequences were derived from peripheral blood, sampled 28 days after the second AZD1222 dose. The source of this sequence is an adult who received the AZD1222 COVID-19 vaccine. This chain uses TRBV5-4 with TRBJ1-2; D perhaps matches TRBD1 (6 bases). Here the CDR3 DNA reads TGTGCCAGCATGATTACAGGGCTTCACTATGGCTACACCTTC. Protein product: CASMITGLHYGYTF.